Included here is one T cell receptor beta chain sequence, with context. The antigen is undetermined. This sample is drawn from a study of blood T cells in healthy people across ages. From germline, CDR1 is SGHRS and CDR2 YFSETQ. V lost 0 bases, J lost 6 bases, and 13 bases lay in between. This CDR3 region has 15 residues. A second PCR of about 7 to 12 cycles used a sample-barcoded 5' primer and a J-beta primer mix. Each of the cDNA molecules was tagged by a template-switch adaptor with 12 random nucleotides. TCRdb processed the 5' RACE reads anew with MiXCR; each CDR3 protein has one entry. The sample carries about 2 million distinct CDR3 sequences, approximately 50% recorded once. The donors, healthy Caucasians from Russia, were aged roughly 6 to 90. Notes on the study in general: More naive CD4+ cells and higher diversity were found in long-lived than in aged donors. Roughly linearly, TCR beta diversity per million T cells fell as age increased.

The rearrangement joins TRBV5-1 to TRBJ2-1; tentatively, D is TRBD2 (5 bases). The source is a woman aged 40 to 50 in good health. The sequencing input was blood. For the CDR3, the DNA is TGCGCCAGCAGCTTGGAGGCCCTGGCGGGCAATGAGCAGTTCTTC. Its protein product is CASSLEALAGNEQFF.